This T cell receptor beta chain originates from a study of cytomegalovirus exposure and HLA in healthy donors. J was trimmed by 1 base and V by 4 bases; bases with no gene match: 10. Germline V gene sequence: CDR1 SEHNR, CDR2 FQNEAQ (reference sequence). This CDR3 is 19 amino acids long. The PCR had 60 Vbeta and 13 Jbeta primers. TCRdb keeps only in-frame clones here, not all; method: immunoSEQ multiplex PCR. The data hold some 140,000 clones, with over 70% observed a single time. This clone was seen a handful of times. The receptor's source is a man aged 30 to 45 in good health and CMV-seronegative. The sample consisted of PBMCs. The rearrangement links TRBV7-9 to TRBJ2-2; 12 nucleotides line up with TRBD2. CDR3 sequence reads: CASSSPRGGLAGNTGELFF. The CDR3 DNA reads TGTGCCAGCAGCTCCCCTCGTGGGGGACTAGCGGGGAACACCGGGGAGCTGTTTTTT.